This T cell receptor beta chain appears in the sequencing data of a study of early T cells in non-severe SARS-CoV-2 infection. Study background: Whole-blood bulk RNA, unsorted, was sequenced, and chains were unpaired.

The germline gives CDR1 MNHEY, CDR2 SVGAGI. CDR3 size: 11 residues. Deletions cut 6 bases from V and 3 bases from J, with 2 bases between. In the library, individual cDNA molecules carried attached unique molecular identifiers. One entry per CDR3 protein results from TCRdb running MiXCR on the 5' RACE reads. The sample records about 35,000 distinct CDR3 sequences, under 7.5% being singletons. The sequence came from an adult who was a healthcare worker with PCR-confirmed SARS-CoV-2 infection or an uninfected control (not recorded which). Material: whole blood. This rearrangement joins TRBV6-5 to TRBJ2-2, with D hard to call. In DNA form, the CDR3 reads TGTGCCAGCAGAGACACCGGGGAGCTGTTTTTT. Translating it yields CASRDTGELFF.